These 11 T cell receptor beta chains originate from one sample sequenced in a study of T cells in Graves' hyperthyroidism and ophthalmopathy. Amplified regions were TCR beta CDR3 sequences from RNA transcripts. First-round RT-PCR targeting the TCR CDR3 was performed with the HTBI primer set. Each CDR3 protein gets one entry after TCRdb re-called the multiplex PCR reads with MiXCR. The table shows about 590,000 distinct CDR3 sequences, with around a sixth occurring only once. The sequencing sample was made of blood. Receptors were obtained from a woman aged 25 to 39 with Graves' hyperthyroidism.

V and J are TRBV29-1 and TRBJ1-4; D remains ambiguous. Germline CDR1 reads SQVTM; CDR2 reads ANQGSEA. V was cut by 0 bases and J by 7 bases, with 15 bases left in between. This CDR3 spans 15 amino acids. The CDR3 reads CSVEDASGPSEKLFF. In DNA, the CDR3 is TGCAGCGTTGAAGACGCCTCCGGGCCTAGTGAAAAACTGTTTTTT.

The sample holds many counts of this clonotype. The V and J genes are TRBV27 and TRBJ2-7; D uncertain. Germline assignment: CDR1 MNHEY and CDR2 SMNVEV (reference sequence). This CDR3 has 14 residues. V was trimmed by 5 bases and J by 1 base, leaving 12 bases between them. The CDR3 region has the DNA TGTGCCAGCAGTCCGGGTTTCGATTCCTACGAGCAGTACTTC. This sequence encodes CASSPGFDSYEQYF.

This clonotype has a count of ten or more. This rearrangement joins TRBV7-8 to TRBJ2-3; D is possibly TRBD1 (6 bases). CDR3 length: 15 residues. Trimming took off 6 bases at V and 3 bases at J, with 16 bases between the two ends. The germline V gene encodes CDR1 SGHVS and CDR2 FQNEAQ. CDR3 amino acids: CASRPKTGSTDTQYF. CDR3 in DNA: TGTGCCAGCAGACCTAAAACAGGGTCGACAGATACGCAGTATTTT.

This clonotype was seen at least ten times. CDR3: CASSEWGARNQPQHF. CDR3 DNA: TGTGCCAGCAGTGAATGGGGTGCCCGCAATCAGCCCCAGCATTTT. The chain joins TRBV6-1 to TRBJ1-5; D unclear. Trimming removed 2 bases from V and 2 bases from J, with 10 bases in between. Germline CDR1 is MNHNS and CDR2 is SASEGT. The CDR3 extends over 15 amino acids.

The chain links TRBV2 to TRBJ1-2; 8 bases are a match to TRBD1. CDR3 length equals 15 residues. Germline loops: CDR1 SNHLY, CDR2 FYNNEI. The V gene end was trimmed by 0 bases and the J gene end by 6 bases; junction bases not matched to a gene: 6. CDR3: CASSEARTGSNGYTF. CDR3 DNA sequence: TGTGCCAGCAGTGAAGCAAGGACAGGGTCCAATGGCTACACCTTC.

This clonotype was observed many times. V gene TRBV12-3 or TRBV12-4 combines with J gene TRBJ2-3, with TRBD2 matching 8 bases. The CDR3 is 16 residues long. V trimming: 5 bases; J trimming: 0 bases; junction bases outside the gene matches: 7. In DNA form, the CDR3 reads TGTGCCAGCAGTCGACTTAGCGGGACAAGCACAGATACGCAGTATTTT. Translated, it gives CASSRLSGTSTDTQYF.

V usage is TRBV7-9 and J usage is TRBJ2-7; 8 bases agree with TRBD1. The junction had 10 bases not matched to a gene; V was cut back by 4 bases and J by 5 bases. Germline CDR1 SEHNR, CDR2 FQNEAQ (reference sequence). This CDR3 spans 15 amino acids. In nucleotides, the CDR3 is TGTGCCAGCAGCTCCTCGGGACAGGTCGGGGACGAGCAGTACTTC. Protein sequence: CASSSSGQVGDEQYF. The variable domain in full, with the rest retrieved from reference TRBV7-9 and TRBJ2-7, is DTGVSQNPRHKITKRGQNVTFRCDPISEHNRLYWYRQTLGQGPEFLTYFQNEAQLEKSRLLSDRFSAERPKGSFSTLEIQRTEQGDSAMYLCASSSSGQVGDEQYFGPGTRLTVT.

This clonotype was detected many times. The chain couples TRBV5-1 to TRBJ1-2, with unresolved D. Per germline, CDR1 SGHRS and CDR2 YFSETQ. V lost 0 bases and J 5 bases, leaving 14 bases between the germline ends. This CDR3 has 15 residues. CDR3 sequence (DNA): TGCGCCAGCAGCTTGGAGGGAGATACCGAGTATGGCTACACCTTC. Its protein is CASSLEGDTEYGYTF.

This clonotype showed up many times. V is TRBV7-2 and J is TRBJ2-7, with a possible D match to TRBD2 (6 bases). Between the trimmed V and J ends, which lost 0 bases and 2 bases, there was a span of 11 bases. Germline lookup yields CDR1 SGHTA and CDR2 FQGNSA. The CDR3 spans 15 residues. The DNA for the CDR3 is TGTGCCAGCAGCTTAGCCGGAGCGGGCACCTACGAGCAGTACTTC. This sequence encodes CASSLAGAGTYEQYF. The full variable domain, its missing parts supplied by reference TRBV7-2 and TRBJ2-7, is GAGVSQSPSNKVTEKGKDVELRCDPISGHTALYWYRQSLGQGLEFLIYFQGNSAPDKSGLPSDRFSAERTGGSVSTLTIQRTQQEDSAVYLCASSLAGAGTYEQYFGPGTRLTVT.

This clonotype was counted ten times or more. The chain is built from TRBV6-2 or TRBV6-3 and TRBJ2-1; D call uncertain. Germline V gene sequence: CDR1 MNHEY, CDR2 SVGEGT. V was shortened by 2 bases and J by 8 bases, with 10 bases between the two germline ends. The CDR3 covers 13 residues. The CDR3 reads CASSYGRLYEQFF. The CDR3 DNA reads as TGTGCCAGCAGTTACGGCCGATTGTATGAGCAGTTCTTC.

This clonotype was observed many times. The V gene is TRBV30, the J gene TRBJ2-1; 7 nucleotides match TRBD1. Germline-derived CDR1 and CDR2 are GTSNPN and SVGIG (reference sequence). Germline trimming cut 1 base from V and 5 bases from J; bases unmatched to any gene: 2. The CDR3 extends over 13 amino acids. The CDR3 DNA reads as TGTGCCTGGAGTGAAGGGACAGACAATGAGCAGTTCTTC. Residues: CAWSEGTDNEQFF.